The sequence of this TCR beta chain was determined in a study of T cell responses to AZD1222 COVID-19 vaccine. Study results and limitations: Dominant CD4 TCR responses targeted spike regions 160-218 and 743-854. Rises in breadth and depth of Spike-specific TCRs came after two AZD1222 doses.

TCRdb's copy holds only in-frame clones and misses some; the assay was immunoSEQ multiplex PCR. The profile covers 150,000 or so clones, with around 90% appearing a single time and over 1.1% taken by the ten largest. J was trimmed by 7 bases and V by 5 bases; bases with no gene match: 4. CDR3 size: 13 residues. About this clone itself: Its target is unknown.

This sequence originates from an adult in good health. Sequenced here: peripheral blood, sampled on day 0 of AZD1222 vaccination. This sequence joins TRBV12-3 or TRBV12-4 and TRBJ2-1; 8 bases are shared with TRBD2. CDR3: CASSRGGLNEQFF. The CDR3 DNA reads TGTGCCAGCAGTCGGGGGGGCCTTAATGAGCAGTTCTTC.